This T cell receptor beta chain derives from a study of control samples from healthy donors and cancer patients. The CDR3 has 15 residues. J gave up 6 bases and V 4 bases, and 5 bases lay outside the gene matches. Germline CDR1 reads LGHNA; CDR2 reads YNFKEQ. Profiled with immunoSEQ multiplex PCR; TCRdb holds only in-frame clones, not every one. The sample yields around 100,000 clones, less than 95% seen once. The source material was blood. The chain joins TRBV4-2 to TRBJ2-1; 11 nucleotides agree with TRBD1. The receptor's source is a woman aged 18-29 years in good health. CDR3 DNA: TGTGCCAGCAGCCTCGAGGGGACAGGGGGCAATGAGCAGTTCTTC. It is translated as CASSLEGTGGNEQFF.